A selection of T cell receptor beta chains follows, all from one sample in a study of cytomegalovirus exposure and HLA in healthy donors. TCRdb keeps only in-frame clones here, not all; method: immunoSEQ multiplex PCR. The sample records a few hundred thousand clones, less than 90% being singletons. The source material was PBMCs. Receptor source: a man younger than 35 in good health and CMV-seropositive. CDR3s include the opening cysteine and the closing phenylalanine or tryptophan. A D gene is named only where the DNA matches it firmly. Clone size is stated in some rows and not others, as once, few, many or a class when expanded.

v_gene	d_gene	abundance	j_gene	CDR3nt	CDR3aa
TRBV19	TRBD1	.	TRBJ1-5	TGTGCCAGTAGTCTAGACAGGGGGGATCAGCCCCAGCATTTT	CASSLDRGDQPQHF
TRBV29-1	.	.	TRBJ1-2	TGCAGCGGGAGGGACATTGCCTATGGCTACACCTTC	CSGRDIAYGYTF
TRBV10-1	TRBD2	once	TRBJ2-1	TGCGCCAGCAGTGGACCCCTTAGCGGGAGTAACGACAATGAGCAGTTCTTC	CASSGPLSGSNDNEQFF
TRBV2	TRBD1	.	TRBJ1-1	TGTGCCAGCACCAGGCAGGGGGCAAGGACTGAAGCTTTCTTT	CASTRQGARTEAFF
TRBV6-1	.	.	TRBJ2-7	TGTGCCAGCAGGAGGGACGGACTAATCTACGAGCAGTACTTC	CASRRDGLIYEQYF
TRBV7-2	.	.	TRBJ2-6	TGTGCCAGCAGCTTAGTATTAGGGGTGGCTGGGGCCAACGTCCTGACTTTC	CASSLVLGVAGANVLTF
TRBV7-8	.	.	TRBJ2-2	TGTGCCAGCAGCTTAGTAGGGATCGGGGAGCTGTTTTTT	CASSLVGIGELFF
TRBV4-1	.	.	TRBJ1-3	TGCGCCAGCAGCCAAGGACCCCGGGACGGAAACACCATATATTTT	CASSQGPRDGNTIYF
TRBV5-1	TRBD1	.	TRBJ2-7	TGCGCCAGCAGCTTGGTGACAGGGGGCACCTACGAGCAGTACTTC	CASSLVTGGTYEQYF
TRBV4-1	TRBD2	.	TRBJ2-7	TGCGCCAGCAGCCAAGAGGGGGTTTGGCGCGGGAGTCGGTACGAGCAGTACTTC	CASSQEGVWRGSRYEQYF
TRBV7-2	.	once	TRBJ2-2	TGTGCCAGCAGCCCTAGCCCGACGATCGCGGAGCTGTTTTTT	CASSPSPTIAELFF
TRBV29-1	TRBD1	.	TRBJ2-3	TGCAGCGTTCGACAGGGGTCCGGAGATACGCAGTATTTT	CSVRQGSGDTQYF
TRBV5-1	TRBD1	.	TRBJ1-2	TGCGCCAGCAGCTTGCAGGGGGACTATGGCTACACCTTC	CASSLQGDYGYTF